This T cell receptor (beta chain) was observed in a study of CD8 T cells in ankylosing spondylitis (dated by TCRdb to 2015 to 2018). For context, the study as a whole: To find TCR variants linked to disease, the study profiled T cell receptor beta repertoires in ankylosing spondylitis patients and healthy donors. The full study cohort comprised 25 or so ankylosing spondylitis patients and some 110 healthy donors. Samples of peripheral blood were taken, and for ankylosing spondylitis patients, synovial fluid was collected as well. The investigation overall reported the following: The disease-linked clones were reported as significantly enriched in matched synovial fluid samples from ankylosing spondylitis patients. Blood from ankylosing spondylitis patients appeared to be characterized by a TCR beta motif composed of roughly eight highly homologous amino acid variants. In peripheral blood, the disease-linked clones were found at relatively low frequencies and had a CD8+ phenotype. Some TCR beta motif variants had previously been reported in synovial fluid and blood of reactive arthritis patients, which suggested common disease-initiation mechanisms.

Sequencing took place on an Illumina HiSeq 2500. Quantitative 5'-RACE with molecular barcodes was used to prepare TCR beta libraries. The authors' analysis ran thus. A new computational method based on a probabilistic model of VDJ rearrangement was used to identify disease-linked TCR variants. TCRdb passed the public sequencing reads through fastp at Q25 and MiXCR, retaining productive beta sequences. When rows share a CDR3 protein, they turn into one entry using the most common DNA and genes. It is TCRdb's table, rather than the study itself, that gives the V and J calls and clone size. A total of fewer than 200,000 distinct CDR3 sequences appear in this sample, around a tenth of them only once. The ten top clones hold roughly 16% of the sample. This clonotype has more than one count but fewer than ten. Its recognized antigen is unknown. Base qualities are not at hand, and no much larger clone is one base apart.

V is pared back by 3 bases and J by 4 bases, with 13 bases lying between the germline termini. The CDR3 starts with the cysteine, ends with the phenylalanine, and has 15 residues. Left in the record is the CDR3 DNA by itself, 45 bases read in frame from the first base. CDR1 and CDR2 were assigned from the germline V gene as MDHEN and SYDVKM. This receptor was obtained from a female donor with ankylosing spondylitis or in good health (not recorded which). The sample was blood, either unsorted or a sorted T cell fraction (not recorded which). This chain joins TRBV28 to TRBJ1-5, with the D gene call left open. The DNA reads TGTGCCAGCAGTTTTTACGCCCTGGGAAATCAGCCCCAGCATTTT. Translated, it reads CASSFYALGNQPQHF.